This T cell receptor beta chain was observed in a study of PD-1 blockade in classical Hodgkin lymphoma. Study background: Patients were dosed intravenously with nivolumab at 3 mg/kg every 2 weeks. Study results and limitations: CD4+ TCR diversity climbed significantly by C4D1, unlike CD8+ TCR diversity. Complete responders had baseline diversity similar to newly diagnosed patients. Excluded were patients who started nivolumab under 1 year after ASCT, a group that had lower diversity.

CDR1 is SGHDT and CDR2 is YYEEEE in the germline V gene. CDR3 length: 14 residues. V was pared by 1 base and J by 12 bases, with 19 bases between. Every single patient, without exception, relapsed after autologous stem cell transplantation, and brentuximab vedotin exposure varied. Magnetic negative selection of thawed PBMCs yielded the CD8+ T cells. To note about this clone: What it binds is unknown.

The repertoire was sequenced with immunoSEQ multiplex PCR; TCRdb's copy has only in-frame clones and lacks some. The data hold some 2,700 clones, with approximately 78% observed a single time. The specimen was CD8+ T cells from blood, collected at baseline. This clonotype was obtained from a human donor with classical Hodgkin lymphoma. The chain carries TRBV5-6 and TRBJ1-2; the D gene is possibly TRBD1 (6 bases). CDR3 sequence reads: CASSLSYGGREDTF. CDR3 DNA: TGTGCCAGCAGCTTGAGTTATGGGGGGCGCGAGGACACCTTC.